These 9 T cell receptor beta chains were all obtained from the same sample, sequenced in a study of blood T cell repertoires in COVID-19. Sequencing used immunoSEQ multiplex PCR; TCRdb keeps in-frame clones, though not all of them. The sample carries some 220,000 clones, over 75% recorded once. The sequenced sample was peripheral blood. These receptors all stem from a woman in her 70s with COVID-19, enrolled during active disease.

This clone was seen a single time. The rearrangement uses TRBV7-9 and TRBJ2-7; maybe TRBD1 (5 bases). V dropped 5 bases and J dropped 5 bases, with 16 bases sitting between them. The germline V gene has CDR1 SEHNR and CDR2 FQNEAQ (reference sequence). The CDR3 sequence is 14 residues long. This CDR3 is CASSHLDNPDEQYF. As DNA, the CDR3 is TGTGCCAGCAGCCACCTGGACAATCCCGACGAGCAGTACTTC. The full variable domain, with the rest looked up from reference TRBV7-9 and TRBJ2-7, is DTGVSQNPRHKITKRGQNVTFRCDPISEHNRLYWYRQTLGQGPEFLTYFQNEAQLEKSRLLSDRFSAERPKGSFSTLEIQRTEQGDSAMYLCASSHLDNPDEQYFGPGTRLTVT.

This clone was picked up a small number of times. The chain links TRBV7-2 to TRBJ2-5; 8 bases fit TRBD2. Germline trimming cut 8 bases from V and 5 bases from J; bases unmatched to any gene: 13. Germline CDR1 and CDR2: SGHTA and FQGNSA. The CDR3 totals 15 residues. The CDR3 here is CASRAPGGQGETQYF. For the CDR3, the DNA is TGTGCCAGCCGCGCCCCGGGGGGGCAGGGTGAGACCCAGTACTTC.

The chain is built from TRBV30 and TRBJ2-7; 7 nucleotides match TRBD1. The CDR3 length is 17 residues. Losses at the gene ends were 0 bases for V and 5 bases for J; bases not matched to a gene: 16. The germline V gene encodes CDR1 GTSNPN and CDR2 SVGIG (reference sequence). The CDR3 region has the DNA TGTGCCTGGAGTGTACGCCGAGGGGGCAGGGTCTTTAACGAGCAGTACTTC. This gives the protein CAWSVRRGGRVFNEQYF.

This rearrangement joins TRBV7-2 to TRBJ1-4, with 9 bases matching TRBD1. This CDR3 is 14 amino acids long. CDR1 SGHTA and CDR2 FQGNSA come from the germline V gene. Trimming removed 5 bases from V and 7 bases from J; junction bases left unmatched: 5. DNA of the CDR3: TGTGCCAGCAGCCCACAGGGGGCTGGTGAAAAACTGTTTTTT. This gives the protein CASSPQGAGEKLFF.

This rearrangement joins TRBV7-9 to TRBJ2-7, with D perhaps matching TRBD1 (6 bases). V was cut by 0 bases and J by 1 base, with 13 bases left in between. The CDR3 totals 16 residues. CDR1 is SEHNR and CDR2 is FQNEAQ in the germline V gene (reference sequence). The CDR3 DNA is TGTGCCAGCAGCTTAGCGACGACAGGAGGATCCTACGAGCAGTACTTC. This gives the protein CASSLATTGGSYEQYF.

This chain uses TRBV4-3 with TRBJ1-1; the D gene is possibly TRBD1 (6 bases). The germline gives CDR1 LGHNA, CDR2 YSLEER. This CDR3 is built from 18 residues. Trimming stripped 0 bases from V and 0 bases from J, with 17 bases between. CDR3 region: CASSQEWTVIRLNTEAFF. CDR3 DNA sequence: TGCGCCAGCAGCCAAGAGTGGACAGTGATACGTTTGAACACTGAAGCTTTCTTT.

V gene TRBV27 combines with J gene TRBJ2-3; D uncertain. V dropped 6 bases and J dropped 0 bases, with 10 bases sitting between them. The germline V gene encodes CDR1 MNHEY and CDR2 SMNVEV (reference sequence). The CDR3 contains 14 residues. The CDR3 nucleotides are TGTGCCAGCAGCCAATCACATAGCACAGATACGCAGTATTTT. This encodes CASSQSHSTDTQYF.

The chain is built from TRBV9 and TRBJ1-6, with 12 bases identical to TRBD1. The germline V gene has CDR1 SGDLS and CDR2 YYNGEE. Unmatched junction bases numbered 2, after V lost 0 bases and J lost 7 bases. The CDR3 has 16 residues. DNA for the CDR3: TGTGCCAGCAGCGTAGGGGGGACAGGGGGCAATTCACCCCTCCACTTT. Its translation is CASSVGGTGGNSPLHF.

The chain joins TRBV2 to TRBJ1-5; D may be TRBD1 (5 bases). The V gene lost 3 bases and the J gene lost 3 bases, with 12 bases spanning the gap. Germline V gives CDR1 SNHLY, CDR2 FYNNEI. The CDR3 has 15 amino acids. CDR3 loop: CASSDRVRTNQPQHF. The CDR3 nucleotides are TGTGCCAGCAGTGACAGGGTGAGGACCAATCAGCCCCAGCATTTT.